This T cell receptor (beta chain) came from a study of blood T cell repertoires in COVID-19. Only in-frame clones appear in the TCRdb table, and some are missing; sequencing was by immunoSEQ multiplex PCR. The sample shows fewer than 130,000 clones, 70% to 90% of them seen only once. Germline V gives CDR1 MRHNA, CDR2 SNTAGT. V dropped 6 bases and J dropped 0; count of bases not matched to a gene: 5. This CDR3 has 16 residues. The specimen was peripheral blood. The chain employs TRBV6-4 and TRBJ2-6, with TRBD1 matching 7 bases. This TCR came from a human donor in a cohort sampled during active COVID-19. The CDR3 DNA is TGTGCCAGCAGAAAAACAGGGGTCTCTGGGGCCAACGTCCTGACTTTC. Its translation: CASRKTGVSGANVLTF.